The 26 T cell receptor beta chains below all came from one sample that was sequenced in a study of T cell repertoires in cytomegalovirus infection. TCRdb fed the reads into MiXCR, producing one record per CDR3 protein. The table has some 700,000 distinct CDR3 sequences, less than 40% seen once. Sequencing input: PBMCs. All receptors derive from a human donor in good health (CMV status not recorded). Some clones in this sample may be carry-over from other donors' samples.

In its sample, this clonotype was seen a few times. The J gene is TRBJ1-4, the V gene TRBV7-2; no reliable D call. This CDR3 region has 15 residues. The V gene lost 1 base and the J gene lost 5 bases, with 11 bases spanning the gap. From germline, CDR1 is SGHTA and CDR2 FQGNSA. The DNA of the CDR3 is TGTGCCAGCAGCTTAGTCTCCCAGCGCAATGAAAAACTGTTTTTT. This encodes CASSLVSQRNEKLFF. Based on the CDR3 plus reference TRBV7-2 and TRBJ1-4, the full variable domain is GAGVSQSPSNKVTEKGKDVELRCDPISGHTALYWYRQSLGQGLEFLIYFQGNSAPDKSGLPSDRFSAERTGGSVSTLTIQRTQQEDSAVYLCASSLVSQRNEKLFFGSGTQLSVL.

This clonotype was counted many times. The rearrangement joins TRBV7-2 to TRBJ1-2; D unresolved. Germline CDR1 is SGHTA and CDR2 is FQGNSA. This CDR3 spans 14 amino acids. The ends were cut back, 5 bases at V and 0 bases at J, with 10 bases in the middle. The CDR3 DNA follows: TGTGCCAGCAGCGTCCTAGGACCTAACTATGGCTACACCTTC. Encoded protein: CASSVLGPNYGYTF.

The chain employs TRBV6-6 and TRBJ2-5; 7 bases match TRBD1. CDR3 size: 16 residues. V trimming: 4 bases; J trimming: 2 bases; junction bases outside the gene matches: 10. Looked up from germline, CDR1 is MNHNY and CDR2 is SVGAGI (reference sequence). The CDR3 loop is CASSSLTGAEQETQYF. CDR3 DNA sequence: TGTGCCAGCAGTTCACTAACAGGGGCCGAGCAAGAGACCCAGTACTTC.

The chain couples TRBV6-2 or TRBV6-3 to TRBJ2-1; 7 bases agree with TRBD2. The CDR3 totals 15 residues. V lost 0 bases to trimming and J lost 8 bases; unmatched junction nucleotides: 7. Per germline, CDR1 MNHEY and CDR2 SVGEGT. CDR3 residues: CASSYSGGRADEQFF. In nucleotides, the CDR3 is TGTGCCAGCAGTTACTCCGGCGGGAGAGCGGATGAGCAGTTCTTC.

This clonotype has ten or more counts. The rearrangement joins TRBV7-6 to TRBJ2-6, with TRBD1 as a possible D gene (5 bases). This CDR3 is 16 amino acids long. V was cut by 5 bases and J by 9 bases, with 20 bases left in between. Germline-derived CDR1 and CDR2 are SGHVS and FNYEAQ. The CDR3 protein is CASSPILVPDSNVLTF. For the CDR3, the DNA is TGTGCCAGCAGCCCTATCCTCGTACCTGACAGCAACGTCCTGACTTTC. Complete variable domain (other parts from reference TRBV7-6 and TRBJ2-6): GAGVSQSPRYKVTKRGQDVALRCDPISGHVSLYWYRQALGQGPEFLTYFNYEAQQDKSGLPNDRFSAERPEGSISTLTIQRTEQRDSAMYRCASSPILVPDSNVLTFGAGSRLTVL.

This rearrangement joins TRBV11-2 to TRBJ2-5; TRBD1 aligns across 7 bases. Germline-derived CDR1 and CDR2 are SGHAT and FQNNGV. The CDR3 spans 15 residues. V trimming: 7 bases; J trimming: 4 bases; junction bases outside the gene matches: 12. For the CDR3, the DNA is TGTGCCAGCACCCTCCACTCAGGGGGACGAGAGACCCAGTACTTC. Amino acid sequence: CASTLHSGGRETQYF.

This clonotype was recorded a few times. V is TRBV5-1 and J is TRBJ1-4; D call uncertain. Trimming removed 4 bases from V and 0 bases from J, with 10 bases in between. This CDR3 comprises 15 residues. Per germline, CDR1 SGHRS and CDR2 YFSETQ. This chain's CDR3 is CASSKNPATNEKLFF. Written as DNA, the CDR3 is TGCGCCAGCAGCAAGAATCCTGCAACTAATGAAAAACTGTTTTTT.

The CDR3 loop reads CASSFYRVDGYTF. The CDR3 DNA reads TGTGCCAGCAGTTTCTACAGGGTAGATGGCTACACCTTC. V gene TRBV28 combines with J gene TRBJ1-2; possibly TRBD1 for D (6 bases). V lost 3 bases and J lost 6, with 11 bases in between. CDR1 is MDHEN, CDR2 SYDVKM, per germline. There are 13 residues in the CDR3.

The V call is TRBV7-6, the J call TRBJ1-1; 7 bases align to TRBD1. Trimming at V came to 3 bases and at J to 2 bases, leaving 3 bases not matched to a gene. The germline CDR1 and CDR2 sequences are SGHVS and FNYEAQ. The CDR3 extends over 14 amino acids. CDR3 region: CASSLGQRNTEAFF. CDR3 nucleotide sequence: TGTGCCAGCAGCTTGGGACAGCGAAACACTGAAGCTTTCTTT.

The V gene is TRBV5-4, the J gene TRBJ2-1, with D hard to call. The germline V and J ends were trimmed by 0 bases and 0 bases, with 13 bases remaining between them. The CDR3 is made up of 17 amino acids. From germline, CDR1 is SGHNT and CDR2 YYREEE (reference sequence). CDR3 residues: CASSLDAGSSSYNEQFF. CDR3 nucleotide sequence: TGTGCCAGCAGCTTGGACGCAGGTTCGAGCTCCTACAATGAGCAGTTCTTC. Full variable domain (missing parts from reference TRBV5-4 and TRBJ2-1): ETGVTQSPTHLIKTRGQQVTLRCSSQSGHNTVSWYQQALGQGPQFIFQYYREEENGRGNFPPRFSGLQFPNYSSELNVNALELDDSALYLCASSLDAGSSSYNEQFFGPGTRLTVL.

The chain combines TRBV7-3 with TRBJ2-1; 7 nucleotides match TRBD2. Per the germline V gene, CDR1 is SGHTA and CDR2 is FQGTGA. V dropped 3 bases and J dropped 13; count of bases not matched to a gene: 9. The CDR3 loop spans 13 amino acids. For the CDR3, the DNA is TGTGCCAGCAGCTTCGCGACTAGCAAGGACCAGTTCTTC. It yields the protein CASSFATSKDQFF.

The V call is TRBV6-1, the J call TRBJ2-3; D might be TRBD2 (7 bases). Trimming removed 5 bases from V and 1 base from J, with 19 bases in between. CDR1 MNHNS and CDR2 SASEGT come from the germline V gene. This CDR3 comprises 17 residues. The CDR3 DNA sequence: TGTGCCAGCAGTTCCCCCCTGGGGGGGGCCGGCACAGATACGCAGTATTTT. It codes for CASSSPLGGAGTDTQYF.

This clonotype has just a few counts. The rearrangement uses TRBV28 and TRBJ2-3; weak D call: TRBD2 (7 bases). Germline-derived CDR1 and CDR2 are MDHEN and SYDVKM. The CDR3 covers 17 residues. V was clipped by 3 bases and J by 0 bases, with 16 bases between them. This CDR3 reads CASSFSAGAPSTDTQYF. DNA for the CDR3: TGTGCCAGCAGTTTCTCCGCGGGGGCCCCTAGCACAGATACGCAGTATTTT.

V is TRBV10-3 and J is TRBJ2-3; D is possibly TRBD1 (5 bases). The germline V gene has CDR1 ENHRY and CDR2 SYGVKD. The CDR3 covers 13 residues. V was pared by 4 bases and J by 9 bases, with 14 bases between. CDR3 residues: CAISGNSGNTQYF. Here the CDR3 DNA reads TGTGCCATCAGTGGCAACTCAGGGAACACGCAGTATTTT.

The chain couples TRBV6-5 to TRBJ2-7; a weak D match, TRBD2 (6 bases). V dropped 6 bases and J dropped 1 base, with 13 bases sitting between them. Germline V gene data show CDR1 as MNHEY and CDR2 as SVGAGI. CDR3 length: 14 amino acids. The CDR3, as DNA: TGTGCCAGCAGCCGGGGACTCCAATCCTACGAGCAGTACTTC. Translating it yields CASSRGLQSYEQYF.

This chain links TRBV5-6 with TRBJ2-7; 8 bases are a match to TRBD2. Germline V gene sequence: CDR1 SGHDT, CDR2 YYEEEE. Trimming removed 4 bases from V and 3 bases from J; junction bases left unmatched: 6. The CDR3 covers 14 residues. The chain's CDR3 is CASSMGLGLYEQYF. The DNA of the CDR3 is TGTGCCAGCAGCATGGGACTAGGACTCTACGAGCAGTACTTC.

The chain employs TRBV20-1 and TRBJ1-6; D is undetermined. The V and J ends lost 0 bases and 7 bases respectively, with 13 bases between them. CDR1 DFQATT and CDR2 SNEGSKA come from the germline V gene (reference sequence). CDR3 length: 15 residues. The CDR3 is CSARDTGLLNSPLHF. CDR3 sequence (DNA): TGCAGTGCTAGAGACACCGGACTGTTGAATTCACCCCTCCACTTT.

Details on this clonotype: This could be a read error, since a much larger clone is one nucleotide away. V gene TRBV7-6 combines with J gene TRBJ2-6; 8 bases are a match to TRBD1. Germline V gene lookup returns CDR1 SGHVS and CDR2 FNYEAQ. The length of the CDR3 is 18 residues. J was trimmed by 1 base and V by 5 bases; bases with no gene match: 10. CDR3: CASSPTLYRGSGANVLTF. In nucleotides, the CDR3 is TGTGCCAGCAGCCCGACACTCTACAGGGGGTCTGGGGCCAACGTCCTGACTTTC.

The CDR3 region is CASSSLGHTNEKLFF. The CDR3 nucleotides read TGTGCCAGCAGCTCCCTGGGACACACTAATGAAAAACTGTTTTTT. The rearrangement uses TRBV14 and TRBJ1-4; possibly TRBD1 for D (6 bases). V gave up 5 bases and J gave up 2 bases, with 12 bases separating them. Germline lookup yields CDR1 SGHDN and CDR2 FVKESK. The CDR3 length is 15 residues.

This clonotype was detected a few times. The chain links TRBV20-1 to TRBJ2-1; D might be TRBD1 or TRBD2, each matching 6 bases. Germline lookup yields CDR1 DFQATT and CDR2 SNEGSKA (reference sequence). This CDR3 contains 16 residues. Trimming removed 3 bases at V and 9 bases at J, with 24 bases between. The DNA for the CDR3 is TGCAGTGCTAGTGGCAAAGGGGGGTTAGCGGTCGGTGAGCAGTTCTTC. It encodes CSASGKGGLAVGEQFF.

This clonotype came up a few times. The chain carries TRBV7-2 and TRBJ1-6, with TRBD1 identical over 9 bases. Germline CDR1 and CDR2: SGHTA and FQGNSA. V lost 4 bases and J lost 7; bases outside the gene matches: 8. The CDR3 runs 16 residues. The CDR3 spells CASSSALTGGNSPLHF. In nucleotides, the CDR3 is TGTGCCAGCAGCTCCGCCTTGACAGGGGGAAATTCACCCCTCCACTTT. The full variable domain, with the rest looked up from reference TRBV7-2 and TRBJ1-6, is GAGVSQSPSNKVTEKGKDVELRCDPISGHTALYWYRQSLGQGLEFLIYFQGNSAPDKSGLPSDRFSAERTGGSVSTLTIQRTQQEDSAVYLCASSSALTGGNSPLHFGNGTRLTVT.

This clonotype appeared a few times. The chain joins TRBV6-2 or TRBV6-3 to TRBJ1-5, with 7 bases matching TRBD1. Germline loops: CDR1 MNHEY, CDR2 SVGEGT. The length of the CDR3 is 15 residues. V was clipped by 6 bases and J by 6 bases; unmatched bases: 11. Here the CDR3 reads CASSSTGAGGQPQHF. For the CDR3, the DNA is TGTGCCAGCAGCTCCACAGGGGCAGGGGGTCAGCCCCAGCATTTT.

V usage is TRBV10-2 and J usage is TRBJ1-1; 8 bases are a match to TRBD1. The V and J ends lost 4 bases and 0 bases, in that order; junction bases with no gene match: 7. The CDR3 is made up of 16 amino acids. The germline V gene has CDR1 WSHSY and CDR2 SAAADI. The CDR3 nucleotides read TGCGCCAGCAGTGGACACAGGGGGTCGGTGAACACTGAAGCTTTCTTT. This sequence encodes CASSGHRGSVNTEAFF.

The rearrangement joins TRBV7-8 to TRBJ1-4; TRBD1 aligns across 10 bases. The CDR3 loop spans 15 amino acids. The trim removed 6 bases at V and 5 bases at J, leaving 6 bases unmatched. CDR1 is SGHVS, CDR2 FQNEAQ, per germline. The CDR3 DNA is TGTGCCAGCAGTAACGACAGGGGGCCAAATGAAAAACTGTTTTTT. Translated, it gives CASSNDRGPNEKLFF.

The J gene is TRBJ2-3, the V gene TRBV20-1; 11 bases line up with TRBD2. Germline CDR1 DFQATT, CDR2 SNEGSKA (reference sequence). This CDR3 is 17 amino acids long. Losses at the gene ends were 4 bases for V and 5 bases for J; bases not matched to a gene: 14. The CDR3 bases are TGCAGTGCTAAAGGACTTCTAGCGGGGGGCTGGGGAGATACGCAGTATTTT. This encodes CSAKGLLAGGWGDTQYF.

As regards this clonotype: This may stem from a read error, because a much larger clone lies one nucleotide away. This CDR3 is missing its conserved last phenylalanine or tryptophan, likely due to a read error. CDR3 sequence (DNA): TGTGCCAGCAGCCCTAAGGGGGGAGAGACCCAGTACTTA. Translation: CASSPKGGETQYL. The rearrangement joins TRBV7-2 to TRBJ2-5; D possibly uses TRBD1 or TRBD2 (6 bases each). V lost 5 bases and J lost 4, with 11 bases in between. In germline, CDR1 is SGHTA, CDR2 FQGNSA. The CDR3 length is 13 residues.